Presented here are 21 T cell receptor beta chains from one specimen sequenced in a study of cytomegalovirus exposure and HLA in healthy donors. The PCR used 60 Vbeta and 13 Jbeta primers. The assay was immunoSEQ multiplex PCR, and TCRdb's table has in-frame clones only and misses some. In the table there are tens of thousands of clones, approximately 76% of which are singletons. Sequencing input: PBMCs. Receptor source: a woman aged 30 to 39 in good health and CMV-seropositive.

This chain uses TRBV5-6 with TRBJ1-4, with 8 nucleotides matching TRBD1. CDR3 length equals 12 residues. V lost 3 bases and J lost 10; bases outside the gene matches: 2. The germline V gene has CDR1 SGHDT and CDR2 YYEEEE. DNA of the CDR3: TGTGCCAGCAGCTCCAGGGGGCGAAAACTGTTTTTT. Protein sequence: CASSSRGRKLFF. The whole variable domain, filled in from reference TRBV5-6 and TRBJ1-4, reads DAGVTQSPTHLIKTRGQQVTLRCSPKSGHDTVSWYQQALGQGPQFIFQYYEEEERQRGNFPDRFSGHQFPNYSSELNVNALLLGDSALYLCASSSRGRKLFFGSGTQLSVL.

The chain links TRBV19 to TRBJ2-3; 7 bases agree with TRBD2. The germline V gene encodes CDR1 LNHDA and CDR2 SQIVND (reference sequence). The CDR3 sequence is 15 residues long. V was pared by 3 bases and J by 8 bases, with 11 bases of the junction left unmatched. In DNA, the CDR3 is TGTGCCAGTAGTATTCCTTCGGGAGGCCCCGTTACGCAGTATTTT. Amino acid sequence: CASSIPSGGPVTQYF.

On this clone itself: Sequence at one end of the junction differs from germline and may be a read error. This sequence joins TRBV4-1 and TRBJ2-6; 7 bases align to TRBD1. Germline V lookup: CDR1 MGHRA, CDR2 YSYEKL. The CDR3 consists of 16 residues. CDR3 loop: CACSLYRGSGANVLTF. CDR3 in DNA: TGCGCCTGCAGCCTATACAGGGGCTCTGGGGCCAACGTCCTGACTTTC.

The chain employs TRBV7-9 and TRBJ1-2; no clear D gene. The CDR3 is 12 residues long. Germline values: CDR1 SEHNR, CDR2 FQNEAQ (reference sequence). The V and J ends lost 6 bases and 8 bases respectively, with 13 bases between them. The CDR3 is CASSFGDSGYTF. The CDR3 DNA reads as TGTGCCAGCAGTTTCGGCGATAGCGGCTACACCTTC.

This chain links TRBV27 with TRBJ1-2; 8 bases align to TRBD1. This CDR3 is built from 14 residues. Germline trimming cut 5 bases from V and 4 bases from J; bases unmatched to any gene: 6. Looked up from germline, CDR1 is MNHEY and CDR2 is SMNVEV (reference sequence). CDR3 DNA sequence: TGTGCCAGCAGTATTGCCGGGACAGGCTATGGCTACACCTTC. Amino acid sequence: CASSIAGTGYGYTF.

The V call is TRBV30, the J call TRBJ2-7, with 9 bases fitting TRBD1. CDR1 and CDR2 (germline): GTSNPN, SVGIG (reference sequence). V lost 3 bases and J lost 7; bases outside the gene matches: 7. CDR3 length: 13 amino acids. The DNA for the CDR3 is TGTGCCTGGAGCAGGACAGGGGTGGGTGAGCAGTACTTC. Translation: CAWSRTGVGEQYF.

The CDR3: CASSTMQGLRPQPQHF. CDR3 nucleotides: TGTGCCAGTAGTACCATGCAGGGACTGCGGCCCCAGCCCCAGCATTTT. V usage is TRBV19 and J usage is TRBJ1-5, with a possible D match to TRBD1 (5 bases). With 4 bases removed from V and 7 bases from J, the gap between germline ends came to 20 bases. Germline V gene data show CDR1 as LNHDA and CDR2 as SQIVND (reference sequence). The CDR3 is made up of 16 amino acids.

The rearrangement links TRBV7-9 to TRBJ1-2; D is uncertain. Trimming pared 5 bases from V and 0 bases from J, leaving 16 bases between. The length of the CDR3 is 16 residues. Germline V CDR1 and CDR2: SEHNR, FQNEAQ (reference sequence). CDR3 amino acids: CASSPQPGITNYGYTF. Here the CDR3 DNA reads TGTGCCAGCAGCCCCCAGCCGGGAATAACTAACTATGGCTACACCTTC.

This chain links TRBV5-1 with TRBJ1-1; 7 bases line up with TRBD1. The CDR3 consists of 16 residues. The junction had 5 bases not matched to a gene; V was cut back by 0 bases and J by 0 bases. Germline CDR1 is SGHRS and CDR2 is YFSETQ. CDR3 in DNA: TGCGCCAGCAGCTTGGAGGGACAGAACATGAACACTGAAGCTTTCTTT. Residues: CASSLEGQNMNTEAFF.

CDR3: CAISEELGDSPLHF. CDR3 coding DNA: TGTGCCATCAGTGAGGAGTTAGGGGATTCACCCCTCCACTTT. The J gene is TRBJ1-6, the V gene TRBV10-3; weak D call: TRBD1 (5 bases). Trimming shortened V by 2 bases and J by 8 bases, and 10 bases separated the two germline ends. The CDR3 sequence is 14 residues long. Germline V CDR1 and CDR2: ENHRY, SYGVKD.

This chain joins TRBV28 and TRBJ2-6, with D tentatively TRBD2 (6 bases). In germline, CDR1 is MDHEN, CDR2 SYDVKM. The CDR3 runs to 17 residues. With 5 bases removed from V and 13 bases from J, the gap between germline ends came to 27 bases. The CDR3 nucleotides are TGTGCCAGCAGTCCACGGGGGACGGCCAGAAGGTTTGGGGTCCTGACTTTC. Encoded protein: CASSPRGTARRFGVLTF.

For this clone: At one end the junction does not follow the germline gene, possibly because of a read error. This sequence joins TRBV19 and TRBJ1-2; a weak D match, TRBD1 (5 bases). The CDR3 has 12 amino acids. Germline loops: CDR1 LNHDA, CDR2 SQIVND (reference sequence). DNA of the CDR3: TGTGCCAGTGGAACAGGCAACTATGGCTACCCCTTC. Translated, it gives CASGTGNYGYPF.

This clone was seen just once. The chain employs TRBV5-4 and TRBJ1-4; D is ambiguous. This CDR3 comprises 14 residues. Germline CDR1 is SGHNT and CDR2 is YYREEE (reference sequence). Trimming took off 0 bases at V and 8 bases at J, with 11 bases between the two ends. The CDR3 coding sequence is TGTGCCAGCAGCTTGGCCGGTTTTGAGGAAAAACTGTTTTTT. Translating gives CASSLAGFEEKLFF.

This rearrangement joins TRBV5-1 to TRBJ2-2; tentatively, D is TRBD1 (6 bases). V gave up 5 bases and J gave up 0 bases, with 32 bases separating them. Germline V lookup: CDR1 SGHRS, CDR2 YFSETQ. The length of the CDR3 is 22 residues. DNA for the CDR3: TGCGCCAGCAGGAGACAGAGGGGGAAAGGTCCCAACGACTGGGCGAACACCGGGGAGCTGTTTTTT. This sequence encodes CASRRQRGKGPNDWANTGELFF.

The V call is TRBV5-5, the J call TRBJ2-4; D is possibly TRBD2 (5 bases). This CDR3 comprises 14 residues. Germline V lookup: CDR1 SGHKS, CDR2 YYEKEE (reference sequence). Deletions cut 4 bases from V and 4 bases from J, with 12 bases between. In DNA, the CDR3 is TGTGCCAGCAGCCCCCGCGTAGCGAAAAACATTCAGTACTTC. Amino acid sequence: CASSPRVAKNIQYF.

The V and J genes are TRBV10-1 and TRBJ2-7; 7 bases map to TRBD1. Germline V gene lookup returns CDR1 WNHNN and CDR2 SYGVQD (reference sequence). Trimming removed 0 bases from V and 2 bases from J; junction bases left unmatched: 1. The CDR3 spans 14 residues. CDR3 bases: TGCGCCAGCAGTGAGTCGCAGGGGGCCTACGAGCAGTACTTC. This translates into CASSESQGAYEQYF.

The sample holds one count of this clone. The V call is TRBV18, the J call TRBJ2-1, with 7 positions matching TRBD1. Per germline, CDR1 KGHSH and CDR2 LQKENI. The CDR3 loop spans 15 amino acids. V was clipped by 3 bases and J by 0 bases; unmatched bases: 2. The CDR3 loop is CASSPTGSSYNEQFF. The CDR3 bases are TGTGCCAGCTCACCGACAGGGAGCTCCTACAATGAGCAGTTCTTC. The full variable domain, with the rest looked up from reference TRBV18 and TRBJ2-1, is NAGVMQNPRHLVRRRGQEARLRCSPMKGHSHVYWYRQLPEEGLKFMVYLQKENIIDESGMPKERFSAEFPKEGPSILRIQQVVRGDSAAYFCASSPTGSSYNEQFFGPGTRLTVL.

The chain is built from TRBV9 and TRBJ2-7, with TRBD1 matching 7 bases. The V segment lost 3 bases and the J segment 4 bases; nucleotides outside the gene matches: 16. The CDR3 length is 17 residues. Germline CDR1 is SGDLS and CDR2 is YYNGEE. Here the CDR3 DNA reads TGTGCCAGCAGCGCAGGTGACGGACAGGCAGCGTTTTACGAGCAGTACTTC. It is translated as CASSAGDGQAAFYEQYF.

V and J are TRBV9 and TRBJ2-3, with D maybe TRBD2 (6 bases). There are 16 residues in the CDR3. Trimming stripped 5 bases from V and 7 bases from J, with 23 bases between. Germline assignment: CDR1 SGDLS and CDR2 YYNGEE. As DNA, the CDR3 is TGTGCCAGCAGTCCCAGGAGCGGGCGGACCGTCTATACGCAGTATTTT. Encoded protein: CASSPRSGRTVYTQYF.

This clone appeared a single time. The rearrangement uses TRBV19 and TRBJ1-4, with 8 bases fitting TRBD1. The CDR3 totals 15 residues. Per germline, CDR1 LNHDA and CDR2 SQIVND (reference sequence). V was pared by 5 bases and J by 6 bases, with 8 bases of the junction left unmatched. The CDR3 sequence is CASSLRGPGHEKLFF. The CDR3 coding sequence is TGTGCCAGTAGTCTCAGGGGGCCGGGTCATGAAAAACTGTTTTTT.

V and J are TRBV6-5 and TRBJ1-2, with a possible D match to TRBD1 (5 bases). Germline values: CDR1 MNHEY, CDR2 SVGAGI. The V and J ends lost 7 bases and 5 bases respectively, with 20 bases between them. The CDR3 loop spans 15 amino acids. Written as DNA, the CDR3 is TGTGCCAGCATCAAGGGGCCGACAGCCACTTATGGCTACACCTTC. As protein: CASIKGPTATYGYTF.